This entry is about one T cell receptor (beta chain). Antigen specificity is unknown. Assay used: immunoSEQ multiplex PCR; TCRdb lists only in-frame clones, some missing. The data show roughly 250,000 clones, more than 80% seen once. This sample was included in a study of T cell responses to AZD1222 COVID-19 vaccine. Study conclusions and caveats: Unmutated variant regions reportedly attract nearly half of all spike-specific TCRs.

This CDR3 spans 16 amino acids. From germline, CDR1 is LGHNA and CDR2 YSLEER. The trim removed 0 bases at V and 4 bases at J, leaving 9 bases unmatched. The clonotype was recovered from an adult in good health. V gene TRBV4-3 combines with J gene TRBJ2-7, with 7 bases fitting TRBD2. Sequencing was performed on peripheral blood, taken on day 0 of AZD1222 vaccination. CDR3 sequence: CASSQDAASGGYEQYF. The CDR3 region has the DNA TGCGCCAGCAGCCAAGATGCGGCTAGCGGAGGATACGAGCAGTACTTC.